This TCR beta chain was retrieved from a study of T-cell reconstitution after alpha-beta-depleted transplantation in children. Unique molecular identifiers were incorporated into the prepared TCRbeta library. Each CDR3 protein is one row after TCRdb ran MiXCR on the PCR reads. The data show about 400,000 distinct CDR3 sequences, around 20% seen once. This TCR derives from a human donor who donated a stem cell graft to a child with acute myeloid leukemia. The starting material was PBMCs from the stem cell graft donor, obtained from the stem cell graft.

The CDR3 here is CASSQELTSYGYTF. CDR3 DNA: TGTGCCAGCAGCCAAGAGTTGACCTCCTATGGCTACACCTTC. This chain links TRBV12-3 or TRBV12-4 with TRBJ1-2; unclear D gene. Trimming took 6 bases from V and 4 from J, leaving 15 bases between them. The CDR3 has 14 amino acids.